This T cell receptor beta chain appears in the sequencing data of a study of tumor and adjacent non-tumor tissue in lung cancer. Whole-study results and caveats: Compared with tumor, normal lung showed significantly lower TCR diversity.

RNA was extracted from bulk tissue without any cell sorting. A modified ARM-PCR protocol with three rounds of nested PCR amplified TCRbeta. TCRdb used MiXCR to reprocess the multiplex PCR reads, holding one entry per CDR3 protein. The sample yields under 140,000 distinct CDR3 sequences, over 70% seen once. This CDR3 spans 13 amino acids. Germline V gene sequence: CDR1 SQVTM, CDR2 ANQGSEA. The germline V and J ends were trimmed by 6 bases and 17 bases, with 25 bases remaining between them. As to this clonotype: Its antigen is not identified.

The sequence came from a man between 65 and 85 years old with non-small cell lung cancer. V is TRBV29-1 and J is TRBJ1-4, with D unresolved. Specimen: lung tumor tissue. CDR3 coding DNA: TGCAGCGTCTGCGGCATTCCCCATGAAAGACTATTTTTT. This sequence encodes CSVCGIPHERLFF.